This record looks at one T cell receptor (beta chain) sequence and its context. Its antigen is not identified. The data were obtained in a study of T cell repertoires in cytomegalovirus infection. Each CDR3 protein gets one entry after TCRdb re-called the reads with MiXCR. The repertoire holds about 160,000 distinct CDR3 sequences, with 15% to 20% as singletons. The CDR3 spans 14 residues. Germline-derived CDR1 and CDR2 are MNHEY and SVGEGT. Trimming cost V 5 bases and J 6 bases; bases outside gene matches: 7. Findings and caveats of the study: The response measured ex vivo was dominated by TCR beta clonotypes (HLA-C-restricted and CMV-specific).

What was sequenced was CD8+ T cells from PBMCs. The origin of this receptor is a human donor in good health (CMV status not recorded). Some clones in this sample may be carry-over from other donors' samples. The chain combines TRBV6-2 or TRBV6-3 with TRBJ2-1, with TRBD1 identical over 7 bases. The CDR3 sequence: CASSTPGGTNEQFF. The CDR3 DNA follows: TGTGCCAGCAGTACCCCAGGGGGTACCAATGAGCAGTTCTTC.